This TCR beta chain was observed in a study of T-cell reconstitution after alpha-beta-depleted transplantation in children. Unique molecular identifiers were used to barcode this TCRbeta library. TCRdb processed the PCR reads anew with MiXCR; each CDR3 protein has one entry. This table holds almost 500,000 distinct CDR3 sequences, around 13% found once. The CDR3 runs to 13 residues. After removal of 5 bases from V and 7 bases from J, the junction contained 5 bases not matched to a gene. Turning to this clonotype: A much larger clone differs by one base, so this may be a read error.

The sequence derives from a human donor who donated a stem cell graft to a child with combined immunodeficiency. The V and J genes are TRBV12-3 or TRBV12-4 and TRBJ2-1; 7 nucleotides align to TRBD2. The material sequenced was PBMCs from the stem cell graft donor, taken from the stem cell graft. This CDR3 reads CASSPGLVNEQFF. The CDR3 DNA is TGTGCCAGCAGTCCTGGACTAGTTAATGAGCAGTTCTTC.